The clone carrying this TCR beta chain was seen repeatedly, ten times or more. The target antigen is unknown. These data originate in a study of T-cell memory formation after mild COVID-19. Findings and caveats of the study: CM and EM subsets held most contracting CD4+ clones; EMRA held CD8+ ones.

5'RACE with constant-segment primers yielded barcoded, UMI-tagged TCR alpha and TCR beta cDNA libraries. TCRdb reprocessed the 5' RACE reads with MiXCR, giving one entry per CDR3 protein. This table has approximately 30,000 distinct CDR3 sequences, roughly 7.2% appearing once. The CDR3 spans 15 residues. V lost 7 bases and J lost 6, with 19 bases in between. V usage is TRBV12-3 or TRBV12-4 and J usage is TRBJ2-1, with D maybe TRBD2 (5 bases). Sequencing was done on a sample of PBMCs or a T cell subset sorted from them (not recorded which). The receptor comes from a man aged 18 to 29 who had mild COVID-19 (a few samples of this study predate the infection). Cell type and time point are not known. The CDR3 DNA follows: TGTGCCAGCACCGCCCGGGAACCCCTACTCAATGAGCAGTTCTTC. Translating it yields CASTAREPLLNEQFF.